A single sample is the source of the 24 T cell receptor beta chains below, sequenced in a study of technical replicates of blood from a handful of donors. Profiling relied on immunoSEQ multiplex PCR, and the TCRdb table lists in-frame clones only, not all of them. This table holds some 80,000 clones, 92% found once. What was sequenced was T cells isolated from PBMCs. These receptors all stem from a human donor in good health.

This clone was picked up a small number of times. V and J are TRBV2 and TRBJ2-5, with unresolved D. The CDR3 contains 8 residues. Germline V gene lookup returns CDR1 SNHLY and CDR2 FYNNEI. The CDR3 DNA reads as TGTACGAGTAAGACCCAGTACTTC. This translates into CTSKTQYF.

V is TRBV13 and J is TRBJ2-7; D remains unclear. The ends were cut back, 0 bases at V and 4 bases at J, with 7 bases in the middle. The CDR3 consists of 13 residues. CDR1 and CDR2 (germline): PRHDT, FYEKMQ (reference sequence). The CDR3 DNA sequence: TGTGCCAGCAGCTTAGGCCCCTCTTACGAGCAGTACTTC. This sequence encodes CASSLGPSYEQYF.

For the CDR3, the DNA is TGCGCCAGCAGACCAGGGAGGACCGGTGGTACGCAGTATTTT. Its protein is CASRPGRTGGTQYF. The rearrangement joins TRBV5-1 to TRBJ2-3, with D maybe TRBD2 (6 bases). The CDR3 loop spans 14 amino acids. Trimming took off 5 bases at V and 8 bases at J, with 18 bases between the two ends. From germline, CDR1 is SGHRS and CDR2 YFSETQ.

This clone appeared a single time. The chain links TRBV5-1 to TRBJ2-3; D perhaps matches TRBD1 (6 bases). Trimming cost V 0 bases and J 5 bases, with 10 bases left between them. Germline CDR1 reads SGHRS; CDR2 reads YFSETQ. The CDR3 runs 14 residues. CDR3 region: CASSLDRVQDTQYF. Written as DNA, the CDR3 is TGCGCCAGCAGCTTGGACAGGGTGCAAGATACGCAGTATTTT.

This rearrangement joins TRBV27 to TRBJ2-6, with D perhaps matching TRBD2 (6 bases). Germline V gives CDR1 MNHEY, CDR2 SMNVEV (reference sequence). This CDR3 has 13 residues. DNA of the CDR3: TGTGGAGTCGGGGGTTTCGGGGCCAACGTCCTGACTTTC. Encoded protein: CGVGGFGANVLTF.

The chain is built from TRBV11-3 and TRBJ1-1, with no clear D. Looked up from germline, CDR1 is SGHNT and CDR2 is YENEEA. V gave up 3 bases and J gave up 3 bases, with 8 bases separating them. The CDR3 runs to 13 residues. CDR3 loop: CASSFFGDTEAFF. As DNA, the CDR3 is TGTGCCAGCAGCTTTTTCGGGGACACTGAAGCTTTCTTT.

J is TRBJ2-5 and V is TRBV7-9; 7 bases are a match to TRBD1. V lost 0 bases to trimming and J lost 3 bases; unmatched junction nucleotides: 1. CDR1 is SEHNR and CDR2 is FQNEAQ in the germline V gene (reference sequence). The CDR3 totals 14 residues. This chain's CDR3 is CASSLATGEETQYF. CDR3 coding DNA: TGTGCCAGCAGCTTAGCCACAGGGGAAGAGACCCAGTACTTC.

The chain uses TRBV7-3 and TRBJ2-2; no clear D. This CDR3 has 14 amino acids. From germline, CDR1 is SGHTA and CDR2 FQGTGA. V was pared by 5 bases and J by 3 bases, with 10 bases between. Here the CDR3 reads CASSPGPDTGELFF. The CDR3 coding sequence is TGTGCCAGCAGCCCGGGTCCAGACACCGGGGAGCTGTTTTTT.

A single count supports this clone. The chain uses TRBV30 and TRBJ2-5, with 7 bases identical to TRBD1. Germline V gene data show CDR1 as GTSNPN and CDR2 as SVGIG (reference sequence). V lost 0 bases and J lost 7; bases outside the gene matches: 5. There are 13 residues in the CDR3. The CDR3 bases are TGTGCCTGGAGTGTAAGGGGGCCGGGGACCCAGTACTTC. Amino acids: CAWSVRGPGTQYF.

The gene calls are TRBV27 and TRBJ2-1; 7 positions match TRBD1. CDR1 and CDR2 (germline): MNHEY, SMNVEV (reference sequence). The length of the CDR3 is 14 residues. V lost 3 bases to trimming and J lost 4 bases; unmatched junction nucleotides: 3. CDR3 sequence reads: CASSLTGLYNEQFF. The CDR3 nucleotides read TGTGCCAGCAGTTTGACAGGGTTGTACAATGAGCAGTTCTTC.

The CDR3 spells CATSRGTGGRNQPQHF. For the CDR3, the DNA is TGTGCCACCAGCAGAGGGACAGGGGGCCGTAATCAGCCCCAGCATTTT. The chain recombines TRBV15 with TRBJ1-5; TRBD1 aligns across 11 bases. Germline CDR1 and CDR2: LNHNV and YYDKDF (reference sequence). There are 16 residues in the CDR3. V lost 1 base and J lost 4; bases outside the gene matches: 3.

The chain employs TRBV6-1 and TRBJ2-6; TRBD2 might be the D (7 bases). The CDR3 has 14 residues. Germline-derived CDR1 and CDR2 are MNHNS and SASEGT. V gave up 10 bases and J gave up 0 bases, with 10 bases separating them. DNA for the CDR3: TGTGCCACAGGGGAGGGCTCTGGGGCCAACGTCCTGACTTTC. This translates into CATGEGSGANVLTF.

The chain combines TRBV6-1 with TRBJ2-3; tentatively, D is TRBD2 (6 bases). This CDR3 spans 16 amino acids. V shed 1 base and J shed 1 base, with 12 bases lying between them. CDR1 MNHNS and CDR2 SASEGT come from the germline V gene. CDR3 DNA sequence: TGTGCCAGCAGTGAAGTTCCGGGGGTGGGCACAGATACGCAGTATTTT. This codes for CASSEVPGVGTDTQYF.

The gene calls are TRBV7-9 and TRBJ2-4, with TRBD2 as a possible D gene (5 bases). From germline, CDR1 is SEHNR and CDR2 FQNEAQ (reference sequence). V lost 5 bases, J lost 0 bases, and 20 bases lay in between. CDR3 size: 18 residues. In DNA form, the CDR3 reads TGTGCCAGCAGCACAACACTAGGGTTTGGGGTAGCCAAAAACATTCAGTACTTC. It specifies CASSTTLGFGVAKNIQYF. The whole variable domain, filled in from reference TRBV7-9 and TRBJ2-4, reads DTGVSQNPRHKITKRGQNVTFRCDPISEHNRLYWYRQTLGQGPEFLTYFQNEAQLEKSRLLSDRFSAERPKGSFSTLEIQRTEQGDSAMYLCASSTTLGFGVAKNIQYFGAGTRLSVL.

This rearrangement joins TRBV27 to TRBJ2-1, with 11 nucleotides matching TRBD2. Per the germline V gene, CDR1 is MNHEY and CDR2 is SMNVEV (reference sequence). The V gene end was trimmed by 6 bases and the J gene end by 7 bases; junction bases not matched to a gene: 2. This CDR3 has 13 residues. DNA of the CDR3: TGTGCCAGCAGGAGGACTAGCGGGAATGAGCAGTTCTTC. This sequence encodes CASRRTSGNEQFF.

The J gene is TRBJ2-7, the V gene TRBV28; tentative D call: TRBD1 (5 bases). CDR3 length: 16 residues. The germline V and J ends were trimmed by 1 base and 0 bases, with 13 bases remaining between them. Germline values: CDR1 MDHEN, CDR2 SYDVKM. The CDR3 protein is CASSLFGAESSYEQYF. The CDR3 DNA sequence: TGTGCCAGCAGTTTATTTGGGGCGGAGAGCTCCTACGAGCAGTACTTC.

The chain links TRBV9 to TRBJ2-7, with D possibly matching TRBD2 (6 bases). CDR3 length equals 13 residues. V was shortened by 7 bases and J by 7 bases, with 18 bases between the two germline ends. From germline, CDR1 is SGDLS and CDR2 YYNGEE. CDR3 nucleotides: TGTGCCAGCGGGGGACTTACCATGGGGGAGCAGTACTTC. Encoded protein: CASGGLTMGEQYF.

This clone was detected only once. The J gene is TRBJ1-4, the V gene TRBV5-1, with TRBD1 as a possible D gene (6 bases). CDR3 length equals 15 residues. V lost 2 bases and J lost 7, with 15 bases in between. From germline, CDR1 is SGHRS and CDR2 YFSETQ. CDR3 residues: CASSFTGQRGEKLFF. The CDR3 region has the DNA TGCGCCAGCAGCTTTACAGGGCAGAGGGGTGAAAAACTGTTTTTT. Based on the CDR3 plus reference TRBV5-1 and TRBJ1-4, the full variable domain is KAGVTQTPRYLIKTRGQQVTLSCSPISGHRSVSWYQQTPGQGLQFLFEYFSETQRNKGNFPGRFSGRQFSNSRSEMNVSTLELGDSALYLCASSFTGQRGEKLFFGSGTQLSVL.

The CDR3: CASTLQGSGELFF. The CDR3 region has the DNA TGCGCCAGCACCCTACAGGGTTCCGGGGAGCTGTTTTTT. This rearrangement joins TRBV5-1 to TRBJ2-2; maybe TRBD1 (6 bases). V shed 6 bases and J shed 6 bases, with 12 bases lying between them. CDR1 and CDR2 (germline): SGHRS, YFSETQ. The CDR3 contains 13 residues.

The chain combines TRBV11-2 with TRBJ2-1; 11 positions agree with TRBD1. CDR3 length equals 16 residues. The trim removed 4 bases at V and 14 bases at J, leaving 16 bases unmatched. The V gene's germline CDR1 is SGHAT and CDR2 FQNNGV. This chain's CDR3 is CASSYTSGQGAAPEFF. In DNA, the CDR3 is TGTGCCAGCAGCTACACATCCGGACAGGGGGCGGCCCCGGAGTTCTTC.

V gene TRBV18 combines with J gene TRBJ2-5; TRBD1 is a possible D gene (6 bases). Germline CDR1 is KGHSH and CDR2 is LQKENI. V lost 4 bases and J lost 4, with 22 bases in between. This CDR3 has 17 residues. The CDR3 sequence: CASSRFVGARSTETQYF. CDR3 sequence (DNA): TGTGCCAGCTCACGTTTCGTGGGGGCGAGATCCACAGAGACCCAGTACTTC.

This CDR3 is CASSWGVRSPLHF. Written as DNA, the CDR3 is TGTGCCAGTTCTTGGGGGGTAAGATCACCCCTCCACTTT. The V and J genes are TRBV27 and TRBJ1-6; TRBD1 might be the D (5 bases). V was pared by 9 bases and J by 10 bases, with 16 bases between. This CDR3 has 13 amino acids. Germline V gives CDR1 MNHEY, CDR2 SMNVEV (reference sequence).

This clone was detected once. The rearrangement joins TRBV12-2 to TRBJ1-2; the D call in the table, TRBD1, was not verified against the DNA. TRBV12-2 is described as a pseudogene. The CDR3 spans 15 residues. In DNA, the CDR3 is TGTGCAAGTCGGCCAGGACAGGCGGAGACGGATGGCTACACCTTC. Protein: CASRPGQAETDGYTF.

The V and J genes are TRBV30 and TRBJ1-2; 7 nucleotides align to TRBD1. The trim removed 2 bases at V and 4 bases at J, leaving 7 bases unmatched. The V gene's germline CDR1 is GTSNPN and CDR2 SVGIG (reference sequence). The CDR3 is made up of 14 amino acids. CDR3 region: CAWSRAGGIYGYTF. In DNA, the CDR3 is TGTGCCTGGAGTAGGGCAGGGGGGATCTATGGCTACACCTTC.